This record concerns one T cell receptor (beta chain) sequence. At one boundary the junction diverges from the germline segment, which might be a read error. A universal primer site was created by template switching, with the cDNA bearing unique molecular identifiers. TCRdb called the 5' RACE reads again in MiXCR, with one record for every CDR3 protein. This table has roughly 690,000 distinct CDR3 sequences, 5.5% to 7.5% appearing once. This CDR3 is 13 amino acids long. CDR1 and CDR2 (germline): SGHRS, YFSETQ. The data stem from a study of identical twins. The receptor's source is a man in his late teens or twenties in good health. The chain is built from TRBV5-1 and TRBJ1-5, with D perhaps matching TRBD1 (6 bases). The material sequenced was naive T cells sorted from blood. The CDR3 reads CASRQGRNHPQHF. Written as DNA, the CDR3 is TGCGCCAGCAGACAGGGCCGCAATCATCCCCAGCATTTT.